The 19 T cell receptor beta chains listed next were all sequenced from one sample in a study of blood T cell repertoires in COVID-19. Assay: immunoSEQ multiplex PCR; the TCRdb copy retains only in-frame clones and omits some. The table lists roughly 250,000 clones, 65% to 85% of them singletons. The material sequenced was peripheral blood. These receptors all come from a human donor in a cohort sampled during active COVID-19.

This sequence joins TRBV6-6 and TRBJ2-2; weak D call: TRBD2 (6 bases). Looked up from germline, CDR1 is MNHNY and CDR2 is SVGAGI (reference sequence). This CDR3 comprises 16 residues. Trimming left V 6 bases short and J 9 bases short, with 23 bases between. The CDR3 bases are TGTGCCAGCAGACCCGCGATCGGGGACTTTGACCGGGAGCTGTTTTTT. The encoded protein is CASRPAIGDFDRELFF.

V gene TRBV30 combines with J gene TRBJ2-5; no clear D. The CDR3 runs to 13 residues. CDR1 and CDR2 (germline): GTSNPN, SVGIG (reference sequence). Trimming removed 6 bases at V and 5 bases at J, with 16 bases between. The CDR3 DNA reads as TGTGCCTGCTCTCCAGATGGTTGGGAGACCCAGTACTTC. Translation: CACSPDGWETQYF.

This chain connects TRBV5-6 to TRBJ2-7; TRBD1 is a possible D gene (7 bases). V gave up 6 bases and J gave up 3 bases, with 19 bases separating them. CDR1 is SGHDT, CDR2 YYEEEE, per germline. CDR3 length: 15 residues. The CDR3 protein is CASNPGGGQFYEQYF. The CDR3 DNA is TGTGCCAGCAACCCCGGAGGGGGACAGTTCTACGAGCAGTACTTC.

This clone appeared a single time. The chain's CDR3 is CASSFERDRGDEQYF. The CDR3 DNA reads TGTGCCAGCAGCTTCGAACGGGACAGGGGTGACGAGCAGTACTTC. The gene calls are TRBV5-5 and TRBJ2-7; 10 positions match TRBD1. Germline V gene data show CDR1 as SGHKS and CDR2 as YYEKEE (reference sequence). After removal of 2 bases from V and 5 bases from J, the junction contained 7 bases not matched to a gene. This CDR3 region has 15 residues.

This clone appeared a single time. The gene calls are TRBV11-3 and TRBJ2-1, with TRBD1 identical over 8 bases. Germline-derived CDR1 and CDR2 are SGHNT and YENEEA. The CDR3 is 16 residues long. Losses at the gene ends were 2 bases for V and 5 bases for J; bases not matched to a gene: 8. The CDR3 nucleotides are TGTGCCAGCAGCTTAAACCGGGACAGGAGTAACAATGAGCAGTTCTTC. As protein: CASSLNRDRSNNEQFF.

The chain combines TRBV28 with TRBJ2-5; TRBD2 agrees at 13 bases. Unmatched junction bases numbered 7, after V lost 5 bases and J lost 4 bases. The germline V gene has CDR1 MDHEN and CDR2 SYDVKM. There are 16 residues in the CDR3. The CDR3 reads CASSTNGLAGVETQYF. The CDR3, as DNA: TGTGCCAGCAGTACCAACGGACTAGCGGGAGTAGAGACCCAGTACTTC. The full variable domain, its missing parts supplied by reference TRBV28 and TRBJ2-5, is DVKVTQSSRYLVKRTGEKVFLECVQDMDHENMFWYRQDPGLGLRLIYFSYDVKMKEKGDIPEGYSVSREKKERFSLILESASTNQTSMYLCASSTNGLAGVETQYFGPGTRLLVL.

The rearrangement uses TRBV18 and TRBJ2-7, with 10 bases that match TRBD2. In germline, CDR1 is KGHSH, CDR2 LQKENI. The junction had 4 bases not matched to a gene; V was cut back by 3 bases and J by 5 bases. CDR3 size: 14 residues. The CDR3 nucleotides are TGTGCCAGCTCACCTAGCGGGAGGTCGGACGAGCAGTACTTC. Translation: CASSPSGRSDEQYF.

The rearrangement links TRBV10-3 to TRBJ2-3, with 8 bases that match TRBD1. The length of the CDR3 is 14 residues. Unmatched junction bases numbered 6, after V lost 10 bases and J lost 0 bases. CDR1 is ENHRY, CDR2 SYGVKD, per germline. CDR3 nucleotide sequence: TGTGCCAGCCAGGGGGCGGTCAGCACAGATACGCAGTATTTT. Its translation is CASQGAVSTDTQYF.

V is TRBV6-1 and J is TRBJ2-5, with TRBD1 identical over 8 bases. CDR1 is MNHNS, CDR2 SASEGT, per germline. V dropped 1 base and J dropped 4; count of bases not matched to a gene: 11. CDR3 size: 17 residues. CDR3 in amino acids: CASSEDVGRGRRETQYF. The CDR3 coding sequence is TGTGCCAGCAGTGAAGATGTAGGCAGGGGGCGCCGAGAGACCCAGTACTTC.

DNA for the CDR3: TGTGCCAGTAGTATAGGGCTAGCGGGGGCCTCCTACGAGCAGTACTTC. Translation: CASSIGLAGASYEQYF. This sequence joins TRBV19 and TRBJ2-7; 10 bases align to TRBD2. CDR1 and CDR2 from the germline V gene are LNHDA and SQIVND (reference sequence). This CDR3 contains 16 residues. Trimming removed 1 base from V and 0 bases from J; junction bases left unmatched: 3.

The chain recombines TRBV6-5 with TRBJ2-1; TRBD2 matches 9 bases. The CDR3 totals 13 residues. Germline assignment: CDR1 MNHEY and CDR2 SVGAGI. Unmatched junction bases numbered 8, after V lost 8 bases and J lost 9 bases. CDR3 sequence reads: CASYLAGFGEQFF. Written as DNA, the CDR3 is TGTGCCAGCTATCTAGCGGGATTTGGTGAGCAGTTCTTC.

J is TRBJ2-3 and V is TRBV10-3; perhaps TRBD2 as D (5 bases). This CDR3 is built from 15 residues. Germline values: CDR1 ENHRY, CDR2 SYGVKD. Trimming stripped 4 bases from V and 3 bases from J, with 14 bases between. For the CDR3, the DNA is TGTGCCATCAGTGTGAGAGGGCCGGGGACAGATACGCAGTATTTT. This sequence encodes CAISVRGPGTDTQYF.

The chain carries TRBV4-1 and TRBJ1-1; the D is unclear. The germline V gene encodes CDR1 MGHRA and CDR2 YSYEKL. The CDR3 extends over 13 amino acids. V lost 6 bases and J lost 0, with 8 bases in between. CDR3 nucleotide sequence: TGCGCCAGCAGGAGGACTGTGAACACTGAAGCTTTCTTT. Translation gives CASRRTVNTEAFF.

The chain combines TRBV9 with TRBJ1-1, with TRBD1 matching over 7 bases. The CDR3 covers 16 residues. CDR1 SGDLS and CDR2 YYNGEE come from the germline V gene. The V segment lost 0 bases and the J segment 0 bases; nucleotides outside the gene matches: 5. The CDR3 protein is CASSVGTGFMNTEAFF. The CDR3 nucleotides read TGTGCCAGCAGCGTAGGGACAGGATTTATGAACACTGAAGCTTTCTTT.

The gene calls are TRBV10-2 and TRBJ1-2; D unresolved. From germline, CDR1 is WSHSY and CDR2 SAAADI. The CDR3 length is 11 residues. The V gene lost 5 bases and the J gene lost 11 bases, with 12 bases spanning the gap. CDR3 loop: CASSRGSGYTF. The DNA for the CDR3 is TGCGCCAGCAGTCGCGGGTCCGGGTACACCTTC.

The J gene is TRBJ2-2, the V gene TRBV6-1; D might be TRBD1 (5 bases). V dropped 2 bases and J dropped 0 bases, with 7 bases sitting between them. The V gene's germline CDR1 is MNHNS and CDR2 SASEGT. This CDR3 is 15 amino acids long. The CDR3 here is CASSERQPNTGELFF. The CDR3 bases are TGTGCCAGCAGTGAAAGACAGCCGAACACCGGGGAGCTGTTTTTT.

The chain links TRBV11-2 to TRBJ2-5, with a possible D match to TRBD1 (5 bases). CDR3 length equals 17 residues. From germline, CDR1 is SGHAT and CDR2 FQNNGV. The germline V and J ends were trimmed by 5 bases and 1 base, with 20 bases remaining between them. CDR3 loop: CASSPDVFDRTQETQYF. In DNA, the CDR3 is TGTGCCAGCAGCCCGGATGTTTTCGACAGAACCCAAGAGACCCAGTACTTC. The full variable domain, completed using reference TRBV11-2 and TRBJ2-5, is EAGVAQSPRYKIIEKRQSVAFWCNPISGHATLYWYQQILGQGPKLLIQFQNNGVVDDSQLPKDRFSAERLKGVDSTLKIQPAKLEDSAVYLCASSPDVFDRTQETQYFGPGTRLLVL.

The chain combines TRBV5-1 with TRBJ2-1; 8 nucleotides match TRBD2. Trimming at V came to 4 bases and at J to 4 bases, leaving 7 bases not matched to a gene. The CDR3 is 15 residues long. The germline V gene has CDR1 SGHRS and CDR2 YFSETQ. CDR3 nucleotides: TGCGCCAGCAGCGAAAGACCTAGCGGGTACAATGAGCAGTTCTTC. Translating it yields CASSERPSGYNEQFF.

The rearrangement uses TRBV19 and TRBJ2-5, with 12 nucleotides matching TRBD1. The V gene's germline CDR1 is LNHDA and CDR2 SQIVND (reference sequence). Losses at the gene ends were 5 bases for V and 4 bases for J; bases not matched to a gene: 2. The CDR3 covers 14 residues. Here the CDR3 reads CASSRDRGRETQYF. The CDR3 DNA reads as TGTGCCAGTAGTCGGGACAGGGGGCGAGAGACCCAGTACTTC. The variable domain in full, with the rest retrieved from reference TRBV19 and TRBJ2-5, is DGGITQSPKYLFRKEGQNVTLSCEQNLNHDAMYWYRQDPGQGLRLIYYSQIVNDFQKGDIAEGYSVSREKKESFPLTVTSAQKNPTAFYLCASSRDRGRETQYFGPGTRLLVL.